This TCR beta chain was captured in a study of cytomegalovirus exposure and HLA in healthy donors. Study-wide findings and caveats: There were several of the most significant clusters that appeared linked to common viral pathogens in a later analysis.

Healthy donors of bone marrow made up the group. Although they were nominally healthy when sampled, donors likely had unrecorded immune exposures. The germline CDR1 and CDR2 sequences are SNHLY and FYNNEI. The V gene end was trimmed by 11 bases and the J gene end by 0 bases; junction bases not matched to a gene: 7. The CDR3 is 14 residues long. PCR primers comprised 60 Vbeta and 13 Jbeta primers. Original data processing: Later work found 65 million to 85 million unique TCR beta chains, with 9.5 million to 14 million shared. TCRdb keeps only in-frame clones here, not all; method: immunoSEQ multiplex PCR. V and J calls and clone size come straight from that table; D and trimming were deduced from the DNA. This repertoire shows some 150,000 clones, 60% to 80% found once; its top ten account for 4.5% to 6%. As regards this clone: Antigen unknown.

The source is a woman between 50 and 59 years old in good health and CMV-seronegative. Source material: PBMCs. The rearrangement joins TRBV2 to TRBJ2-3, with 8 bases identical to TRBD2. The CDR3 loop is CASSREASTDTQYF. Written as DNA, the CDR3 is TGTGCCTCCTCGCGGGAGGCTAGCACAGATACGCAGTATTTT. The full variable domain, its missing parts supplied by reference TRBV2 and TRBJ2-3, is EPEVTQTPSHQVTQMGQEVILRCVPISNHLYFYWYRQILGQKVEFLVSFYNNEISEKSEIFDDQFSVERPDGSNFTLKIRSTKLEDSAMYFCASSREASTDTQYFGPGTRLTVL.